This TCR beta chain came from a study of blood T cell repertoires in COVID-19. Study context: COVID-19 samples from acute and convalescent phases originated in the United States, Italy and Spain.

Assignment of participants to cohorts was predicated upon participant-reported clinical history. Donors in Cohort 3 who had recovered were those with two negative PCRs, healthcare professional clearance, or resolution of their symptoms. Germline CDR1 reads SEHNR; CDR2 reads FQNEAQ (reference sequence). Trimming pared 1 base from V and 12 bases from J, leaving 19 bases between. The CDR3 spans 14 residues. TCRdb's copy holds only in-frame clones and misses some; the assay was immunoSEQ multiplex PCR. Here the sample spans some 530,000 clones, 75% to 90% being singletons. V usage is TRBV7-9 and J usage is TRBJ2-7, with TRBD1 as a possible D gene (6 bases). The sample taken for sequencing was PBMCs or T cells enriched from blood (not recorded which). This sequence was found in a woman aged 55-75 years who had recovered from COVID-19. The CDR3 bases are TGTGCCAGCAGCTTAGTCGCTTGGACAGCAGTAGCGTACTTC. Translating gives CASSLVAWTAVAYF.